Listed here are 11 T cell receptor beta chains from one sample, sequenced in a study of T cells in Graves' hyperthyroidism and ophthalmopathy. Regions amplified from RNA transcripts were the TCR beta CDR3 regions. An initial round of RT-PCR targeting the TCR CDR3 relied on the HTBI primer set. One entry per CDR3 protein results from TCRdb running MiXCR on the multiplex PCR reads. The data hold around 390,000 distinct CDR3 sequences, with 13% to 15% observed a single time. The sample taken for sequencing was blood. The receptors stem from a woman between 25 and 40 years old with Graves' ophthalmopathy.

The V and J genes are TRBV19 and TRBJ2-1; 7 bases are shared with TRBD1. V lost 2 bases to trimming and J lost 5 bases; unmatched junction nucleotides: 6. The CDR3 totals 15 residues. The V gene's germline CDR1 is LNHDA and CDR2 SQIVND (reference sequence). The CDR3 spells CASSILDRDNNEQFF. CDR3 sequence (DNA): TGTGCCAGTAGTATACTTGACAGGGATAACAATGAGCAGTTCTTC. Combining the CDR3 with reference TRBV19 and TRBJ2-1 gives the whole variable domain DGGITQSPKYLFRKEGQNVTLSCEQNLNHDAMYWYRQDPGQGLRLIYYSQIVNDFQKGDIAEGYSVSREKKESFPLTVTSAQKNPTAFYLCASSILDRDNNEQFFGPGTRLTVL.

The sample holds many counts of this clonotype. CDR3 coding DNA: TGCGCCAGCAGCCATCTCCTTAACGGGGCGTCCGGGTCTGAAGCTTTCTTT. It specifies CASSHLLNGASGSEAFF. The rearrangement links TRBV4-1 to TRBJ1-1; a possible D gene is TRBD1 (5 bases). The CDR3 contains 17 residues. The germline gives CDR1 MGHRA, CDR2 YSYEKL. Between the trimmed V and J ends, which lost 3 bases and 6 bases, there was a span of 23 bases.

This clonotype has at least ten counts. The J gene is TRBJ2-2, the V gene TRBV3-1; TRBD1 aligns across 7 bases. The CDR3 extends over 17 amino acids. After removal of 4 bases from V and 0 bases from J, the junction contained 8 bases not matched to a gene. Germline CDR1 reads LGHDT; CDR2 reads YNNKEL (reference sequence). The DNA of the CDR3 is TGTGCCAGCAGCCCGATCGGCACAGGGGCGAACACCGGGGAGCTGTTTTTT. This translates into CASSPIGTGANTGELFF.

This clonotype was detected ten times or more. CDR3 DNA sequence: TGTGCCACCACTTCTCGGTGGCAGGGATACGAGCAGTACTTC. Its translation is CATTSRWQGYEQYF. This sequence joins TRBV6-1 and TRBJ2-7; tentative D call: TRBD1 (5 bases). Trimming stripped 10 bases from V and 4 bases from J, with 20 bases between. Looked up from germline, CDR1 is MNHNS and CDR2 is SASEGT. The CDR3 has 14 residues.

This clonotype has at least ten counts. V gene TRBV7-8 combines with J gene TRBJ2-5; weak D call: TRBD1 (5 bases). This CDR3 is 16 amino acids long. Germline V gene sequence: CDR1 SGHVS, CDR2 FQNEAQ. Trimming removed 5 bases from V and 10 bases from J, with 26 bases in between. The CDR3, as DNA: TGTGCCAGCAGCCCCCGCCAGGGTAGGGGAATTGATGACCAGTACTTC. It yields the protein CASSPRQGRGIDDQYF.

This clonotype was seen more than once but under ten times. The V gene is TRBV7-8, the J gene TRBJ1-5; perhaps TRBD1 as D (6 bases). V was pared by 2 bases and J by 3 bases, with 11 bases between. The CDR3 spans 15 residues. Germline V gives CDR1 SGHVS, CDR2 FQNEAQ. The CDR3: CASSLFQGHNQPQHF. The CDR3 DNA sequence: TGTGCCAGCAGCTTATTTCAGGGGCACAATCAGCCCCAGCATTTT.

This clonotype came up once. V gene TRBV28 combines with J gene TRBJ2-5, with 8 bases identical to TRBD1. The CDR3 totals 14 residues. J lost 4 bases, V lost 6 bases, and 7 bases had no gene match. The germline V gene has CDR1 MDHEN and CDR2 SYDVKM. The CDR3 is CASRNQGARETQYF. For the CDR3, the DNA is TGTGCCAGCAGAAACCAGGGGGCGCGAGAGACCCAGTACTTC.

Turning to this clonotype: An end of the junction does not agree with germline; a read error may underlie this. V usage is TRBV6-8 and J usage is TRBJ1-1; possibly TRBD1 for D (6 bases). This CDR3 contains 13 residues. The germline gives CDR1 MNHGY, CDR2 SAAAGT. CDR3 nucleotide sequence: TGCGCCAGCAGGGATACCAGGACAGTTGAAGCTTTCTTT. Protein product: CASRDTRTVEAFF.

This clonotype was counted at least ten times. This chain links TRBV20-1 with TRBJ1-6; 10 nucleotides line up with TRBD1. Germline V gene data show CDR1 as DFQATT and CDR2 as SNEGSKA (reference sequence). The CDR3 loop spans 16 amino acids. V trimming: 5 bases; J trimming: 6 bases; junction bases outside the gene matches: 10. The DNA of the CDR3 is TGCAGTGCTGAGGGGACAGGGGATGCCCCTAATTCACCCCTCCACTTT. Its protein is CSAEGTGDAPNSPLHF.

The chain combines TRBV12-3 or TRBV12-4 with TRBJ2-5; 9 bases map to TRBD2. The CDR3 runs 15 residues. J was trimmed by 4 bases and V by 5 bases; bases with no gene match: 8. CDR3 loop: CASSTPSGVSETQYF. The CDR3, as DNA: TGTGCCAGCAGTACCCCTAGCGGGGTTTCAGAGACCCAGTACTTC.

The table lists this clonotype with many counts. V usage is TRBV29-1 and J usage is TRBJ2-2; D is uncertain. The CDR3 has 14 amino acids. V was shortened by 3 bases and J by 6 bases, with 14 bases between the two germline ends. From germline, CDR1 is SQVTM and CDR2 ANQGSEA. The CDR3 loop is CSVEYSGEAGELFF. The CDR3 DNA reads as TGCAGCGTTGAGTACAGTGGTGAGGCCGGGGAGCTGTTTTTT.